This T cell receptor (beta chain) came from a study of blood T cells in healthy people across ages. In its sample, this clonotype was seen a few times. As yet, its antigen is unknown. A much larger clone differs from this one at a single base, so this may be a read error. General study points: Getting older went along with TCR beta diversity per million T cells dropping roughly linearly.

Samples each yielded at least 5.5 micrograms of total RNA. Next came a second PCR, run for about 7 to 12 cycles, which used a sample-barcoded 5' primer along with a J-beta primer mix. At least 3 million CDR3-containing paired-end reads were obtained per sample. Using its own MiXCR run on the 5' RACE reads, TCRdb lists one record per CDR3 protein. The repertoire holds roughly 1,500,000 distinct CDR3 sequences, with roughly a third as singletons. Trimming cost V 7 bases and J 7 bases; bases outside gene matches: 7. The germline CDR1 and CDR2 sequences are SQVTM and ANQGSEA. The CDR3 loop spans 11 amino acids.

The chain combines TRBV29-1 with TRBJ2-7, with 7 bases matching TRBD2. Sequences were obtained from blood. The receptor was derived from a woman aged 25 to 45 in good health. This chain's CDR3 is CSASWGGEQYF. The CDR3 bases are TGCAGCGCTTCGTGGGGGGGAGAGCAGTACTTC.